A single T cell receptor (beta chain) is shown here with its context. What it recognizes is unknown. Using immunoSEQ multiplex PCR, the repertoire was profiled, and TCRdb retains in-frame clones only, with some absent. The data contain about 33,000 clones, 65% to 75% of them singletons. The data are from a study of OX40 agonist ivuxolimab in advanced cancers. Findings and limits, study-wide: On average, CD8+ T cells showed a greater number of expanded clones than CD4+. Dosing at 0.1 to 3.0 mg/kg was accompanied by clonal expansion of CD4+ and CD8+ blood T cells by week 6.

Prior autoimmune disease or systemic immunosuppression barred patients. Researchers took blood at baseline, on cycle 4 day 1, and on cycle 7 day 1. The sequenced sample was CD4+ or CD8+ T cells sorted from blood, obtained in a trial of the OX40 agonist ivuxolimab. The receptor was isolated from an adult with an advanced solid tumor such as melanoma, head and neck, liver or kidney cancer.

In DNA form, the CDR3 reads TGTGCCAGCTCACCTCGTCAAGACACCGGGGAGCTGTTTTTT. Protein product: CASSPRQDTGELFF. The gene calls are TRBV18 and TRBJ2-2; D gene uncertain. Germline-derived CDR1 and CDR2 are KGHSH and LQKENI. The CDR3 has 14 residues. The V gene lost 3 bases and the J gene lost 3 bases, with 8 bases spanning the gap.